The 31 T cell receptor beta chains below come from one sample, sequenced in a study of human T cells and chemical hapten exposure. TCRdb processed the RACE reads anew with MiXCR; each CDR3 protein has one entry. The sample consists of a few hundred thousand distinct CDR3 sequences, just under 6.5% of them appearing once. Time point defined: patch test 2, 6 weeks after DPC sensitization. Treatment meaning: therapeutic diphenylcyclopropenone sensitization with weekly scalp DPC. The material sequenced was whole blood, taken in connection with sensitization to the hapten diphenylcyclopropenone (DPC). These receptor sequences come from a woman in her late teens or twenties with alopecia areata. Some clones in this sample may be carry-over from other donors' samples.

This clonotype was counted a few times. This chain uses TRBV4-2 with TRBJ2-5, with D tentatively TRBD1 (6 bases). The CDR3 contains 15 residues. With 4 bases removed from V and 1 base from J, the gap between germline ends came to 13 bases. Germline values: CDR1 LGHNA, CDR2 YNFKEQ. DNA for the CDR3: TGTGCCAGCAGCCGCCGGGACAACACCCAAGAGACCCAGTACTTC. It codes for CASSRRDNTQETQYF.

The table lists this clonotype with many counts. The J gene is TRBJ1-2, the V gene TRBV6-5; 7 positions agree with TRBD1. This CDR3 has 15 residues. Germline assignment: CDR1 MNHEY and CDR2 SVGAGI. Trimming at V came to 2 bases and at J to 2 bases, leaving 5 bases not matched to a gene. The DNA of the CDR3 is TGTGCCAGCAGTTACAAGGGACAGATAAACTATGGCTACACCTTC. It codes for CASSYKGQINYGYTF.

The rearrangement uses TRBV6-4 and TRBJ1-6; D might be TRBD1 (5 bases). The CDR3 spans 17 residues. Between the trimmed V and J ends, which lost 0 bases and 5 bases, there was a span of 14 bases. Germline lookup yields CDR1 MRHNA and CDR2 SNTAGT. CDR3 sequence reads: CASSDSRGVLNNSPLHF. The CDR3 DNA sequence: TGTGCCAGCAGTGACTCGAGGGGAGTACTCAATAATTCACCCCTCCACTTT.

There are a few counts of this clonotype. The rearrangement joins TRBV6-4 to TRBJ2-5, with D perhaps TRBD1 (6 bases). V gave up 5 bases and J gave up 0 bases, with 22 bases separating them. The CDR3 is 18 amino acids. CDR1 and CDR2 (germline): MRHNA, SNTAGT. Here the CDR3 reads CASSTGPSRTQYQETQYF. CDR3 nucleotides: TGTGCCAGCAGTACAGGGCCTTCCCGAACACAATACCAAGAGACCCAGTACTTC.

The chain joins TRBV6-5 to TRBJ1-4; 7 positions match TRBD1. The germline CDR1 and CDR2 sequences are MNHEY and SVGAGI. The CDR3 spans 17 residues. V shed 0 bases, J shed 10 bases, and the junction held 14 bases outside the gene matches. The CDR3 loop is CASSYSTGSRQTGKLFF. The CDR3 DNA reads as TGTGCCAGCAGTTACTCGACAGGGAGCCGACAAACGGGAAAACTGTTTTTT.

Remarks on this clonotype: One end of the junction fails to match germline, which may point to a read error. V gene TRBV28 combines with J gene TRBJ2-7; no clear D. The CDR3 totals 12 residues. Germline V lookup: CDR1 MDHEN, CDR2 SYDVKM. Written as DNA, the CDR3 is TGTGCCAGCAGTTTATGGGACCAGTGGTTGCACTTC. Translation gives CASSLWDQWLHF.

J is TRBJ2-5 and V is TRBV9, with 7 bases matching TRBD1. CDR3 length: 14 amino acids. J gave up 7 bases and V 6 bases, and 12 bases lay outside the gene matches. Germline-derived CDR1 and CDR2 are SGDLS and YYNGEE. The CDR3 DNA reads TGTGCCAGCAACCCGACAGGGTCTCTGGGGACCCAGTACTTC. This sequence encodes CASNPTGSLGTQYF.

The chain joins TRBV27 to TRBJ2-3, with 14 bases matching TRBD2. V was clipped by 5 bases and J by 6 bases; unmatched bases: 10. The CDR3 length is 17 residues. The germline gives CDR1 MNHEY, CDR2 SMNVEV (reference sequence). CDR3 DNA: TGTGCCAGCAGTCTGGGGACTAGCGGGGGCCCTCCGGATACGCAGTATTTT. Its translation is CASSLGTSGGPPDTQYF.

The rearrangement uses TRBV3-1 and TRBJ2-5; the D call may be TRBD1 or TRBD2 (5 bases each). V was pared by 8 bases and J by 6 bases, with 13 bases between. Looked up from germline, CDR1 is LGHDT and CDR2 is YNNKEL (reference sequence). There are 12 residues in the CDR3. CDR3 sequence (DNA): TGTGCCAGCCGCTCGGGGACGAAGACCCAGTACTTC. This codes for CASRSGTKTQYF.

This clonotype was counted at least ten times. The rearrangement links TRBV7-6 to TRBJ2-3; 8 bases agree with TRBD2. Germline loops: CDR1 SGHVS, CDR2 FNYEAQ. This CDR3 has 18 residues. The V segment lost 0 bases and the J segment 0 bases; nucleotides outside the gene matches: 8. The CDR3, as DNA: TGTGCCAGCAGCTTAGCGGCGGGACTAGGTACTAGCACAGATACGCAGTATTTT. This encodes CASSLAAGLGTSTDTQYF. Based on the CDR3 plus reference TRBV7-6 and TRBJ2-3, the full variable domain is GAGVSQSPRYKVTKRGQDVALRCDPISGHVSLYWYRQALGQGPEFLTYFNYEAQQDKSGLPNDRFSAERPEGSISTLTIQRTEQRDSAMYRCASSLAAGLGTSTDTQYFGPGTRLTVL.

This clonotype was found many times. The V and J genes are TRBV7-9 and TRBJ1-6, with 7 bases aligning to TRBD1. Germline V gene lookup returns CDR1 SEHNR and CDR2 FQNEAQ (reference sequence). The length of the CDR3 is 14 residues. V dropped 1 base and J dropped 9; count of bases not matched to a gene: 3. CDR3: CASSLEGAISPLHF. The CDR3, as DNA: TGTGCCAGCAGCTTAGAGGGGGCAATTTCACCCCTCCACTTT.

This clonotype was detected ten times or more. CDR3 DNA sequence: TGTGCCAGCAGCCAAGACGGACAGATTCATCAGCCCCAGCATTTT. Amino acids: CASSQDGQIHQPQHF. V is TRBV4-2 and J is TRBJ1-5; D possibly corresponds to TRBD1 (6 bases). There are 15 residues in the CDR3. CDR1 and CDR2 from the germline V gene are LGHNA and YNFKEQ. Trimming removed 0 bases at V and 5 bases at J, with 11 bases between.

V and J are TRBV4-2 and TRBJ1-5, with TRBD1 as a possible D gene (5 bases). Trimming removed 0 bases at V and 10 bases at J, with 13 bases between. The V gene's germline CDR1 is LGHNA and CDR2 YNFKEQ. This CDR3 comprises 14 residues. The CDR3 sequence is CASSQDLWQGPQHF. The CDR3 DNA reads TGTGCCAGCAGCCAAGATTTGTGGCAGGGTCCCCAGCATTTT.

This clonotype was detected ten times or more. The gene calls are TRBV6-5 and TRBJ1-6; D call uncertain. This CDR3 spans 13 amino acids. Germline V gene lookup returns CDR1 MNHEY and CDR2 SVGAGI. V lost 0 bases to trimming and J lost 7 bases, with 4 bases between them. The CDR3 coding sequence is TGTGCCAGCAGTTACTCGGAGAATTCACCCCTCCACTTT. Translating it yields CASSYSENSPLHF.

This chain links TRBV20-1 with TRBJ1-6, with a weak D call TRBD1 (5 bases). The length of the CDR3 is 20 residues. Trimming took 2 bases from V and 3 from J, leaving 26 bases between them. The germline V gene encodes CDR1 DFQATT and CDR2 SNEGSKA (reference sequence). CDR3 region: CSARPRYQGVRQSYNSPLHF. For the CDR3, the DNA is TGCAGTGCTAGACCCAGGTACCAAGGCGTCCGACAGAGCTATAATTCACCCCTCCACTTT.

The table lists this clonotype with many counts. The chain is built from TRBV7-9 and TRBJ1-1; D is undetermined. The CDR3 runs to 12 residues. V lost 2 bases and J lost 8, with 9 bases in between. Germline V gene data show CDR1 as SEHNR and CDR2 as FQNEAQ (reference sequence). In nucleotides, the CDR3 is TGTGCCAGCAGCTTATTAGGCTTCGAAGCTTTCTTT. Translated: CASSLLGFEAFF.

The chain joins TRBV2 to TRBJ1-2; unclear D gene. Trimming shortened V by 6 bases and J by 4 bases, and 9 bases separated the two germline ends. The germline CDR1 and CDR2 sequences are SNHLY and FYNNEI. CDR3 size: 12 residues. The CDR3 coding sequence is TGTGCCAGCAGCGCACAAAGCTATGGCTACACCTTC. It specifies CASSAQSYGYTF.

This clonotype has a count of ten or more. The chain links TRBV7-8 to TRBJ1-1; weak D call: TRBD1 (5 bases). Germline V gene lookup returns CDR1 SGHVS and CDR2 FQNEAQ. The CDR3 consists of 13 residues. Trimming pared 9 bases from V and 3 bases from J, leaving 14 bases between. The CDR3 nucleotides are TGTGCCAGTTCCCAACGGACACACACTGAAGCTTTCTTT. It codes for CASSQRTHTEAFF. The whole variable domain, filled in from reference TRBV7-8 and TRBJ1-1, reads GAGVSQSPRYKVAKRGQDVALRCDPISGHVSLFWYQQALGQGPEFLTYFQNEAQLDKSGLPSDRFFAERPEGSVSTLKIQRTQQEDSAVYLCASSQRTHTEAFFGQGTRLTVV.

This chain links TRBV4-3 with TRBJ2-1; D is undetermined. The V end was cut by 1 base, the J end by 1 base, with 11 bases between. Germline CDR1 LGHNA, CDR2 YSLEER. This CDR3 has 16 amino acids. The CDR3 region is CASSQVSLGSYNEQFF. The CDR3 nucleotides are TGCGCCAGCAGCCAAGTTTCTTTAGGGTCCTACAATGAGCAGTTCTTC.

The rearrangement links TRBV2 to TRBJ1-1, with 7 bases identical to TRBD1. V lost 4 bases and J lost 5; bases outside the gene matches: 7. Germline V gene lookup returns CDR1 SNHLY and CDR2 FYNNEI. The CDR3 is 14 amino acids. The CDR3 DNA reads TGTGCCAGCAGTGTCGCAGGGGGAGGAACTGAAGCTTTCTTT. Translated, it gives CASSVAGGGTEAFF.

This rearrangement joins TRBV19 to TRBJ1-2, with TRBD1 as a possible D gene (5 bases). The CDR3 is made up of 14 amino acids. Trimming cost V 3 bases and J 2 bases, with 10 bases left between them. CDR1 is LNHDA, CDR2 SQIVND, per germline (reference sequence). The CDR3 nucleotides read TGTGCCAGTAGTATTTCCCGGGGGAACTATGGCTACACCTTC. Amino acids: CASSISRGNYGYTF.

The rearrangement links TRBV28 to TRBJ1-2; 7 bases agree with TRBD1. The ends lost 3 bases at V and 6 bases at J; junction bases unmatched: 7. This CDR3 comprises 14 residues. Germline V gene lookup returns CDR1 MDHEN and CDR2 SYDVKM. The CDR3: CASSFAGGRDGYTF. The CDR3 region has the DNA TGTGCCAGCAGTTTCGCAGGGGGAAGGGATGGCTACACCTTC.

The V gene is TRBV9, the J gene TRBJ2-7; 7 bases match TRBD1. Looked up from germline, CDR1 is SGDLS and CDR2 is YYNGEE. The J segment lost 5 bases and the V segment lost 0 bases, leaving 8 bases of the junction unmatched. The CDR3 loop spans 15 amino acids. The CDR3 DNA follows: TGTGCCAGCAGCGTAGATTTAGCAGGGGGTGACGAGCAGTACTTC. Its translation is CASSVDLAGGDEQYF.

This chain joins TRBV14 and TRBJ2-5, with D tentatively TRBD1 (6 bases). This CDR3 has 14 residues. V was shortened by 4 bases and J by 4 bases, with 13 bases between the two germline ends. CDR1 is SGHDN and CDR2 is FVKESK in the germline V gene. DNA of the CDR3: TGTGCCAGCAGCCCATACAGGGATTCAGAGACCCAGTACTTC. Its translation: CASSPYRDSETQYF.

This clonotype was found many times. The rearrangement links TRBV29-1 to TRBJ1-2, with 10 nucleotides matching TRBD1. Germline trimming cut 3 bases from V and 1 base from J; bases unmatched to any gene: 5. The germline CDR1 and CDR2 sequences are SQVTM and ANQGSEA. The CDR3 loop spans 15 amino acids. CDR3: CSVEPRDRGNYGYTF. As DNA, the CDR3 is TGCAGCGTTGAGCCCAGGGACAGGGGTAACTATGGCTACACCTTC.

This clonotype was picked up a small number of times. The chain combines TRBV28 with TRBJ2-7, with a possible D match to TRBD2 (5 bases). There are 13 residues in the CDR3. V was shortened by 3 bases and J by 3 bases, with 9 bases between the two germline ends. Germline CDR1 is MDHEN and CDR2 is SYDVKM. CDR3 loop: CASSFVGVYEQYF. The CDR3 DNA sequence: TGTGCCAGCAGTTTTGTCGGGGTCTACGAGCAGTACTTC.

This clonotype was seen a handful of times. This CDR3 is CASSSTGRVGEKLFF. DNA for the CDR3: TGTGCCAGCAGCTCGACAGGGAGAGTGGGCGAAAAACTGTTTTTT. The rearrangement uses TRBV7-3 and TRBJ1-4, with TRBD1 identical over 7 bases. The CDR3 covers 15 residues. Germline V gene sequence: CDR1 SGHTA, CDR2 FQGTGA. V was clipped by 4 bases and J by 8 bases; unmatched bases: 10.

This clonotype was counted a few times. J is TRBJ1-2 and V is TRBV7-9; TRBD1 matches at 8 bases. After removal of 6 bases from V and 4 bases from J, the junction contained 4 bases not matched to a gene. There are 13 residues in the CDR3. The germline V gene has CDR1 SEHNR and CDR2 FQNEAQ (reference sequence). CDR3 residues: CASRPGTGYGYTF. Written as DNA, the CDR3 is TGTGCCAGCAGGCCAGGGACAGGCTATGGCTACACCTTC.

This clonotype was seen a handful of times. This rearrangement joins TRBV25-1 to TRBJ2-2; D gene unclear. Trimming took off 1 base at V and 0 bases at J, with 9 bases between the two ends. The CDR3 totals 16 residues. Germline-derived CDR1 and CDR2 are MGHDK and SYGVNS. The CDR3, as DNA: TGTGCCAGCAGTGAATTGATTAGTCCGAACACCGGGGAGCTGTTTTTT. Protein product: CASSELISPNTGELFF.

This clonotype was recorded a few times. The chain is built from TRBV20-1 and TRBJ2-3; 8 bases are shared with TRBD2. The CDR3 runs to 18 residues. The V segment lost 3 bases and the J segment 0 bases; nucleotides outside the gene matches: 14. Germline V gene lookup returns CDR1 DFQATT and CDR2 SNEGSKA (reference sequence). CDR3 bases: TGCAGTGCTAGTTCGGGTCTTGAGGCGGGGGGAAGCACAGATACGCAGTATTTT. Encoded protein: CSASSGLEAGGSTDTQYF.

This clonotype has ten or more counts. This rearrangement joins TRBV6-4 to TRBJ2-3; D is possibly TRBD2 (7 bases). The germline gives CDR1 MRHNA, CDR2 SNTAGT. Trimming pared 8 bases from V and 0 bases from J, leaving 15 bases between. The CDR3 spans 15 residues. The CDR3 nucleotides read TGTGCCAGCGCCAAAGAGGGGGGGAGCACAGATACGCAGTATTTT. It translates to CASAKEGGSTDTQYF.